This T cell receptor beta chain emerged from a study of PD-1 blockade in classical Hodgkin lymphoma. At the level of the study: It was nivolumab at 3 mg/kg, given intravenously every 2 weeks, that patients received. Study-level results: Complete responders showed a baseline diversity that resembled the diversity of newly diagnosed patients.

This CDR3 has 14 residues. The V gene's germline CDR1 is LGHNA and CDR2 YNFKEQ. The V end was cut by 4 bases, the J end by 4 bases, with 13 bases between. Turning to this clone: As yet, its antigen is unknown.

TCRdb's copy holds only in-frame clones and misses some; the assay was immunoSEQ multiplex PCR. In the table there are about 27,000 clones, over 65% of which are singletons. With no exception, relapse followed autologous stem cell transplantation in all patients, and brentuximab vedotin exposure varied. By magnetic negative selection, CD4+ T cells were purified from thawed PBMCs. This receptor was obtained from a human donor with classical Hodgkin lymphoma. Here the sequenced sample was CD4+ T cells from blood, taken at baseline. The rearrangement links TRBV4-2 to TRBJ1-2; weak D call: TRBD1 (6 bases). The CDR3 region is CASSPRTDRYGYTF. The CDR3 DNA reads TGTGCCAGCAGCCCCAGGACAGACCGCTATGGCTACACCTTC.